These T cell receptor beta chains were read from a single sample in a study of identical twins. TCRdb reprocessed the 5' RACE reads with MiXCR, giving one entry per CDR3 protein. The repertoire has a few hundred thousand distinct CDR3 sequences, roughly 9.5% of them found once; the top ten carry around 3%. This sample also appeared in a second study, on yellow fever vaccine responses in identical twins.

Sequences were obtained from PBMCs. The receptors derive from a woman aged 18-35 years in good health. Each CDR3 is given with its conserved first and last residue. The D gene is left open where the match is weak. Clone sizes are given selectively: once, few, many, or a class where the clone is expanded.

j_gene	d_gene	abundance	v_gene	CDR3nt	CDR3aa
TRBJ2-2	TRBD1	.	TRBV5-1	TGCGCCAGCAGCTTGGCATCTCCGGGACAGGGGGCCGCCGGGGAGCTGTTTTTT	CASSLASPGQGAAGELFF
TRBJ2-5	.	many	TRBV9	TGTGCCAGCAGCGATAGCTTGTACCAAGAGACCCAGTACTTC	CASSDSLYQETQYF
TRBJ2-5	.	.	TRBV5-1	TGCGCCAGCAGCTTGAAAGTGGCGGGAAACCAAGAGACCCAGTACTTC	CASSLKVAGNQETQYF
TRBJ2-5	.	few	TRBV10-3	TGTGCCACCACCCCGACAGGAGGGACCCAGTACTTC	CATTPTGGTQYF
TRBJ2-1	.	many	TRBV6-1	TGTGCCAGCAGTACACCGGGACCTAATCCCAATGAGCAGTTCTTC	CASSTPGPNPNEQFF
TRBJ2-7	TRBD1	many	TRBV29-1	TGCAGCGTTGATTCCAGGGGGAATGCGGAGCAGTACTTC	CSVDSRGNAEQYF
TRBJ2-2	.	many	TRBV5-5	TGTGCCAGCAGCTCACAGGGGAACACCGGGGAGCTGTTTTTT	CASSSQGNTGELFF
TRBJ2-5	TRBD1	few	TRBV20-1	TGCAGTGCTAGAATCGTACAGGGGGCCCAGTACTTC	CSARIVQGAQYF
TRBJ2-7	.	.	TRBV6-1	TGTGCCACCCAAGAAACAGATGACGAGCAGTACTTC	CATQETDDEQYF
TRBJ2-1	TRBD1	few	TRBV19	TGTGCCAGTAGTTCCCCCGGGACAGGGCCAATCAATGAGCAGTTCTTC	CASSSPGTGPINEQFF
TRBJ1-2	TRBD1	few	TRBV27	TGTGCCAGCCTGGGGGGACAGGGTTCCGACTATGGCTACACCTTC	CASLGGQGSDYGYTF
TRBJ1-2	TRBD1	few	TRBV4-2	TGTGCCAGCAGCCAAGATGTACGGGACAGCTATGGCTACACCTTC	CASSQDVRDSYGYTF
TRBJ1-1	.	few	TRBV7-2	TGTGCCAGCAGCGTACAGGGAGGCACTGAAGCTTTCTTT	CASSVQGGTEAFF
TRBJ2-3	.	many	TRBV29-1	TGCAGCGTTGTTAGGGGCGGCACAGATACGCAGTATTTT	CSVVRGGTDTQYF
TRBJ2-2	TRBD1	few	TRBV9	TGTGCCAGCAGCCCTACGAACAGGGGGCAAAACACCGGGGAGCTGTTTTTT	CASSPTNRGQNTGELFF
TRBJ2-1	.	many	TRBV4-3	TGCGCCAGCAGCCAAGACAGAAATGAGCAGTTCTTC	CASSQDRNEQFF
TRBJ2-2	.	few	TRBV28	TGTGCCAGCATTCGCACCTTATCAGGGGAGCTGTTTTTT	CASIRTLSGELFF
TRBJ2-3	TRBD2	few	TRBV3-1	TGTGCCAGCAGTCGCCTAGCGGGGGCTAGCACAGATACGCAGTATTTT	CASSRLAGASTDTQYF
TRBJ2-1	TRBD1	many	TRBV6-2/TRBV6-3	TGTGCCAGCAGTTACCCCGGGACAGGGATCATTGAGCAGTTCTTC	CASSYPGTGIIEQFF
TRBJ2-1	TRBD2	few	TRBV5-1	TGCGCCAGCAGCACTGGACTAGCGGCCCTTAGCTCCTACAATGAGCAGTTCTTC	CASSTGLAALSSYNEQFF
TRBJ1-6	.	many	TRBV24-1	TGTGCCACCAGCCCGGAAAAGGGATCACCCCTCCACTTT	CATSPEKGSPLHF
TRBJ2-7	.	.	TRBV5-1	TGCGCCAGCAGCGGCGAGGGTAACGAGCAGTACTTC	CASSGEGNEQYF
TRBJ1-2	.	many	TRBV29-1	TGCAGCGTTGTTGGGCCCGGTGGCTACACCTTC	CSVVGPGGYTF
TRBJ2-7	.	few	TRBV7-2	TGTGCCAGCAGCTTAGCGAGCAGGACCTCCTACGAGCAGTACTTC	CASSLASRTSYEQYF
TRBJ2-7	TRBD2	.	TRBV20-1	TGCAGTGCGAGTAGCGGGGCGATCTCCTACGAGCAGTACTTC	CSASSGAISYEQYF
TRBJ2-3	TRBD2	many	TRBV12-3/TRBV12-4	TGTGCCAGCAGTTTAGCCTTACTAGCGCGGAGCACAGATACGCAGTATTTT	CASSLALLARSTDTQYF
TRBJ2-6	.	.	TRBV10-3	TGTGCCATCAATGAGAGACGGCAAACATCTGGGGCCAACGTCCTGACTTTC	CAINERRQTSGANVLTF
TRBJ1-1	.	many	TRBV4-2	TGTGCCAGCAGCCAAGACTCTGGCCTGAACACTGAAGCTTTCTTT	CASSQDSGLNTEAFF
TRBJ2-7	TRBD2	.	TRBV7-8	TGTGCCAGCACCCTACTAGCGGCCCCTCTCGAGCAGTACTTC	CASTLLAAPLEQYF
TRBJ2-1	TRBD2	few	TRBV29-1	TGCAGCGTTGAAGAACCGGCTCCGGGACTAGCGAGGGGGTTTGAGCAGTTCTTC	CSVEEPAPGLARGFEQFF
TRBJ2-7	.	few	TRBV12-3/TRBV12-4	TGTGCCAGCAGTTTAGAGGGTAGTCCAATATACGAGCAGTACTTC	CASSLEGSPIYEQYF
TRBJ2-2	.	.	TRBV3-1	TGTGCCAGCAGCCAATCGGGAGCCAGTCGGGAGCTGTTTTTT	CASSQSGASRELFF
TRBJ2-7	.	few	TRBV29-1	TGCAGCGTCGCGTTAGGCTCCTACGAGCAGTACTTC	CSVALGSYEQYF
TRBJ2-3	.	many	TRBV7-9	TGTGCCAGCGGTAGCAATTCAGATACGCAGTATTTT	CASGSNSDTQYF
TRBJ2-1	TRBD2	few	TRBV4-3	TGCGCCAGCAGCCAAGATTGGATAGCGGGAGGGTGGGACAATGAGCAGTTCTTC	CASSQDWIAGGWDNEQFF
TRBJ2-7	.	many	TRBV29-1	TGCAGCGTTGAAGATTCCGAGGGAACCGGGAACTACGAGCAGTACTTC	CSVEDSEGTGNYEQYF
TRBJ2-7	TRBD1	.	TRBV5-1	TGCGCCAGCAGCCCACAGAGGACAGGGACCTACGAGCAGTACTTC	CASSPQRTGTYEQYF
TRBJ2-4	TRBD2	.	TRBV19	TGTGCCAGTAGTAGGGGGACTAGATTGGGGATGATGGCCAAAAACATTCAGTACTTC	CASSRGTRLGMMAKNIQYF
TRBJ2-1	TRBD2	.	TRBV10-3	TGTGCCATCAGTGCTACTAGCGGGAGCTCCTACAATGAGCAGTTCTTC	CAISATSGSSYNEQFF
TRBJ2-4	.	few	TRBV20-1	TGCAGTGTAGGGGAGGCCAAAAACATTCAGTACTTC	CSVGEAKNIQYF
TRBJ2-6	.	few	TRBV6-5	TGTGCCAGCAGTTACGGGTACTCTGGGGCCAACGTCCTGACTTTC	CASSYGYSGANVLTF
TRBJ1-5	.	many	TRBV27	TGTGCCAGCAGCTTCAGTGGGCAGCCCCAGCATTTT	CASSFSGQPQHF
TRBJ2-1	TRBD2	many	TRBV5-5	TGTGCCAGCAGCTCGTCTAGCGGGAGGCACTACAATGAGCAGTTCTTC	CASSSSSGRHYNEQFF
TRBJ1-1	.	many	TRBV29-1	TGCAGCGTTCGGCAGGGAAGGACTGAAGCTTTCTTT	CSVRQGRTEAFF
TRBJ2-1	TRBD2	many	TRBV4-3	TGCGCCAGCAGCCCCGTCCTAGCGGGCGGAGCTATTGGCAATGAGCAGTTCTTC	CASSPVLAGGAIGNEQFF
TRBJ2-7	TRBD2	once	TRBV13	TGTGCCAGCAGCTCGACCTTTAGCGGGGGCCCATCCTACGAGCAGTACTTC	CASSSTFSGGPSYEQYF
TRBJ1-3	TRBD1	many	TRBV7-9	TGTGCCAGCAGCATGGGACAGGGCTTCAACACCATATATTTT	CASSMGQGFNTIYF
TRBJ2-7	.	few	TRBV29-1	TGCAGCGTTGAAGTGTGGAACAGCTACGAGCAGTACTTC	CSVEVWNSYEQYF
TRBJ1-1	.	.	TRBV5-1	TGCGCCAGCAGCTTCGGAGGAGTTTACACTGAAGCTTTCTTT	CASSFGGVYTEAFF
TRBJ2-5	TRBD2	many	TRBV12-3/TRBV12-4	TGTGCCAGCAGTCAACGGGGGGGCGGGGAGACCCAGTACTTC	CASSQRGGGETQYF
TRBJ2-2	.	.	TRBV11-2	TGTGCCAGCAGCTTACTGTTTGGGTCCACCGGGGAGCTGTTTTTT	CASSLLFGSTGELFF